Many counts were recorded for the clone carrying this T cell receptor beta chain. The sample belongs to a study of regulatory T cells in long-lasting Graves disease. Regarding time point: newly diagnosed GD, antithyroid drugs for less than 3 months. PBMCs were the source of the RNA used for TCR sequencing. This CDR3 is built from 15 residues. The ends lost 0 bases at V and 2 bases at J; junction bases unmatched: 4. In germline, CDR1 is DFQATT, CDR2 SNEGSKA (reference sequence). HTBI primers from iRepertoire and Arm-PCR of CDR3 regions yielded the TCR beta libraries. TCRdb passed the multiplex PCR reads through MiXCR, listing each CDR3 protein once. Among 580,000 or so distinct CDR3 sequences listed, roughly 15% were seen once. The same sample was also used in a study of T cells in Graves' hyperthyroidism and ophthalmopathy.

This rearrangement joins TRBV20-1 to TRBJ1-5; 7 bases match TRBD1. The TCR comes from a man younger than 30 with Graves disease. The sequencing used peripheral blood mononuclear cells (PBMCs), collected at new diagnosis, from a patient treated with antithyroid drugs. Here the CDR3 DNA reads TGCAGTGCTAGAGAGACAGGGAGTGGCAATCAGCCCCAGCATTTT. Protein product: CSARETGSGNQPQHF.